The 18 T cell receptor beta chains in this list originate from one sample, sequenced in a study of blood T cells in healthy people across ages. A second PCR of about 6 to 12 cycles used a sample-barcoded 5' primer and a J-beta primer mix. TCRdb re-called the 5' RACE reads through MiXCR, storing one row per CDR3 protein. The top ten hold more than 20% of the sample, which has around 1,800,000 distinct CDR3 sequences, about two fifths seen once. The sample consisted of blood. These receptors originate from a human donor in good health.

Comments on this clonotype: One end of the junction varies from germline; a read error may be responsible. The chain couples TRBV12-3 or TRBV12-4 to TRBJ1-2, with D maybe TRBD1 (5 bases). The CDR3 runs 12 residues. CDR3 nucleotides: TGTACCAGCAGTTTAGGGGACTATGGCTACACCTTC. Protein product: CTSSLGDYGYTF.

The gene calls are TRBV5-1 and TRBJ2-1; TRBD2 might be the D (6 bases). CDR1 SGHRS and CDR2 YFSETQ come from the germline V gene. The CDR3 is made up of 15 amino acids. The V end was cut by 3 bases, the J end by 5 bases, with 15 bases between. CDR3 DNA: TGCGCCAGCAGCTCCACTAGCCTGCCACACAATGAGCAGTTCTTC. This translates into CASSSTSLPHNEQFF. Filled out from reference TRBV5-1 and TRBJ2-1, the complete variable domain reads KAGVTQTPRYLIKTRGQQVTLSCSPISGHRSVSWYQQTPGQGLQFLFEYFSETQRNKGNFPGRFSGRQFSNSRSEMNVSTLELGDSALYLCASSSTSLPHNEQFFGPGTRLTVL.

J is TRBJ1-2 and V is TRBV19; D unclear. Looked up from germline, CDR1 is LNHDA and CDR2 is SQIVND (reference sequence). Trimming stripped 2 bases from V and 4 bases from J, with 8 bases between. CDR3 length: 13 residues. CDR3 bases: TGTGCCAGTAGTATACCCGCCAGCTATGGCTACACCTTC. It specifies CASSIPASYGYTF.

In its sample, this clonotype was seen a few times. The V and J genes are TRBV25-1 and TRBJ1-2, with D tentatively TRBD1 (6 bases). Germline CDR1 and CDR2: MGHDK and SYGVNS. The CDR3 is 14 residues long. V dropped 3 bases and J dropped 3 bases, with 11 bases sitting between them. The CDR3 nucleotides read TGTGCCAGCAGTGATGAACAGGGATACTATGGCTACACCTTC. Translation: CASSDEQGYYGYTF.

This clonotype occurred once. The chain has TRBV20-1 and TRBJ1-1; 7 nucleotides line up with TRBD1. The V gene's germline CDR1 is DFQATT and CDR2 SNEGSKA (reference sequence). This CDR3 spans 13 amino acids. The V gene end was trimmed by 2 bases and the J gene end by 5 bases; junction bases not matched to a gene: 5. CDR3 bases: TGCAGTGCTAGAAGTTCAGGGGGTACTGAAGCTTTCTTT. Translating gives CSARSSGGTEAFF.

The chain links TRBV15 to TRBJ2-7; TRBD1 might be the D (6 bases). The germline V gene encodes CDR1 LNHNV and CDR2 YYDKDF (reference sequence). This CDR3 comprises 14 residues. V lost 0 bases and J lost 1, with 7 bases in between. CDR3 nucleotide sequence: TGTGCCACCAGCAGAGAGGGGGCATCCTACGAGCAGTACTTC. Translated: CATSREGASYEQYF.

The genes are TRBV7-8 and TRBJ2-5; D unresolved. Germline CDR1 is SGHVS and CDR2 is FQNEAQ. This CDR3 is 15 amino acids long. Trimming left V 2 bases short and J 0 bases short, with 10 bases between. The CDR3 DNA reads TGTGCCAGCAGCTTATTCGACACGTACCAAGAGACCCAGTACTTC. Amino acid sequence: CASSLFDTYQETQYF.

In this sample, this clonotype turned up many times. The CDR3 loop reads CASSPQNTEAFF. In DNA form, the CDR3 reads TGTGCCAGCTCACCACAGAACACTGAAGCTTTCTTT. The chain recombines TRBV3-1 with TRBJ1-1, with D unclear. The V end was cut by 8 bases, the J end by 1 base, with 8 bases between. The germline V gene encodes CDR1 LGHDT and CDR2 YNNKEL (reference sequence). The CDR3 is made up of 12 amino acids.

This chain joins TRBV29-1 and TRBJ2-5; a weak D match, TRBD1 (5 bases). CDR1 is SQVTM and CDR2 is ANQGSEA in the germline V gene. The CDR3 runs to 14 residues. With 3 bases removed from V and 3 bases from J, the gap between germline ends came to 14 bases. CDR3 in amino acids: CSVEPPGWEETQYF. In nucleotides, the CDR3 is TGCAGCGTTGAGCCTCCAGGGTGGGAAGAGACCCAGTACTTC.

This clonotype has just a few counts. This chain joins TRBV4-3 and TRBJ2-3; 12 positions agree with TRBD2. V dropped 5 bases and J dropped 3; count of bases not matched to a gene: 3. CDR3 length equals 15 residues. Germline CDR1 and CDR2: LGHNA and YSLEER. Here the CDR3 reads CASSGLAGRTDTQYF. The DNA for the CDR3 is TGCGCCAGCAGCGGACTAGCGGGGAGGACAGATACGCAGTATTTT.

The chain joins TRBV12-3 or TRBV12-4 to TRBJ1-2; D not resolved. The germline V and J ends were trimmed by 5 bases and 5 bases, with 15 bases remaining between them. The CDR3 is 14 amino acids. The CDR3 loop is CASSLVRSHYGYTF. The CDR3 coding sequence is TGTGCCAGCAGTCTTGTAAGGTCCCATTATGGCTACACCTTC.

This rearrangement joins TRBV28 to TRBJ1-5; 8 bases match TRBD1. CDR1 is MDHEN, CDR2 SYDVKM, per germline. V was pared by 1 base and J by 4 bases, with 18 bases of the junction left unmatched. The CDR3 is 20 residues long. The CDR3 loop is CASSLYGAIGAGGDNQPQHF. For the CDR3, the DNA is TGTGCCAGCAGTTTATACGGGGCGATAGGAGCAGGGGGCGATAATCAGCCCCAGCATTTT.

Worth noting for this clonotype: The junction shows a germline mismatch at one end, possibly a read error. J is TRBJ2-1 and V is TRBV4-2; no definite D call. This CDR3 is 16 amino acids long. Germline CDR1 is LGHNA and CDR2 is YNFKEQ. CDR3 in DNA: TGTGCCAGCAGCCAAGTGGGCAGGAGCTCCTACAATGCGCAGTTCTTC. It encodes CASSQVGRSSYNAQFF.

The chain carries TRBV7-2 and TRBJ2-4, with TRBD1 as a possible D gene (6 bases). With 1 base removed from V and 13 bases from J, the gap between germline ends came to 20 bases. CDR3 size: 15 residues. Germline V gene sequence: CDR1 SGHTA, CDR2 FQGNSA. CDR3 amino acids: CASSLEVGQPREQYF. The CDR3 nucleotides read TGTGCCAGCAGCTTAGAGGTCGGACAGCCTAGAGAGCAGTACTTC.

The chain employs TRBV5-1 and TRBJ2-3; D is uncertain. V dropped 1 base and J dropped 0 bases, with 9 bases sitting between them. Looked up from germline, CDR1 is SGHRS and CDR2 is YFSETQ. The CDR3 covers 15 residues. The chain's CDR3 is CASSLKGSSTDTQYF. CDR3 nucleotide sequence: TGCGCCAGCAGCTTGAAGGGAAGTAGCACAGATACGCAGTATTTT.

This clonotype has at least ten counts. The V call is TRBV7-2, the J call TRBJ1-2; possible D gene TRBD1, 5 bases. CDR1 SGHTA and CDR2 FQGNSA come from the germline V gene. V lost 6 bases and J 8 bases, leaving 13 bases between the germline ends. The CDR3 runs to 12 residues. CDR3 residues: CASSPQGRGYTF. CDR3 coding DNA: TGTGCCAGCAGTCCCCAGGGTAGGGGCTACACCTTC.

This clonotype has more than one count but fewer than ten. The chain is built from TRBV4-1 and TRBJ1-5; the match to TRBD1 covers 7 bases. The trim removed 4 bases at V and 3 bases at J, leaving 6 bases unmatched. The V gene's germline CDR1 is MGHRA and CDR2 YSYEKL. This CDR3 has 15 amino acids. The CDR3 region is CASSPQGVPNQPQHF. Written as DNA, the CDR3 is TGCGCCAGCAGCCCCCAGGGGGTCCCCAATCAGCCCCAGCATTTT.

This clonotype has more than one count but fewer than ten. V is TRBV2 and J is TRBJ2-4; D not certain. The CDR3 sequence is 11 residues long. Germline CDR1 SNHLY, CDR2 FYNNEI. With 6 bases removed from V and 6 bases from J, the gap between germline ends came to 6 bases. DNA for the CDR3: TGTGCCAGCAGAAGGGTAAACATTCAGTACTTC. It specifies CASRRVNIQYF.